This TCR beta chain was observed in a study of shared clonotypes between healthy human individuals. The CDR3 spans 14 residues. The V gene's germline CDR1 is MNHEY and CDR2 SMNVEV (reference sequence). V lost 2 bases and J 6 bases, leaving 14 bases between the germline ends. Method: immunoSEQ multiplex PCR; TCRdb's copy keeps in-frame clones and lacks some. In the table there are approximately 320,000 clones, over 75% of which are singletons. The sequenced material came from memory CD8+ T cells sorted from blood. Documented subset: CD45RO+ cells pooled with CCR7-negative TemRA cells. The receptor was derived from a man younger than 35 in good health. The V call is TRBV27, the J call TRBJ2-7; possibly TRBD2 for D (6 bases). CDR3 in DNA: TGTGCCAGCAGTTTAGATAGCGGTTTGGGCGAGCAGTACTTC. Translation gives CASSLDSGLGEQYF.